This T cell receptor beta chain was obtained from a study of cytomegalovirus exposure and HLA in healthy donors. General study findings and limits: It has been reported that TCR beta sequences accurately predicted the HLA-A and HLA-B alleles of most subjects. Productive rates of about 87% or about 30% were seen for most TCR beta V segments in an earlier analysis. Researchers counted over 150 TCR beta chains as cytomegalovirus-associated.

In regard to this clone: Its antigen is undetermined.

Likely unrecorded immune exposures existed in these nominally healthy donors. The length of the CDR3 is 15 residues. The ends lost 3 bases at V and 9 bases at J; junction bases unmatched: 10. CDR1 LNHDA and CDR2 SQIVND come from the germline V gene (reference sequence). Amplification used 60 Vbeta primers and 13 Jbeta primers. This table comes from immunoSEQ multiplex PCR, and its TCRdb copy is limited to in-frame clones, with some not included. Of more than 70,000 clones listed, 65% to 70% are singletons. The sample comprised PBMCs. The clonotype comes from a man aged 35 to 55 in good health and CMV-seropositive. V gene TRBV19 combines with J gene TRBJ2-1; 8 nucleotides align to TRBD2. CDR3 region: CASSIVGLAGSEQFF. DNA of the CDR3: TGTGCCAGTAGTATTGTCGGGCTAGCGGGTAGTGAGCAGTTCTTC.